The present TCR beta chain was sequenced within a study of CD8+CD57+ T cells in acquired aplastic anemia. The sequenced patients had an expansion of CD8+CD57+ cells seen by flow cytometry. This CDR3 comprises 13 residues. V was shortened by 3 bases and J by 7 bases, with 9 bases between the two germline ends. Germline assignment: CDR1 WNHNN and CDR2 SYGVQD (reference sequence). Genomic DNA acted as the template from which TCR beta VDJ combination and CDR3 sequence profiling were carried out. TCRdb used MiXCR to reprocess the reads, holding one entry per CDR3 protein. The profile shows roughly 170,000 distinct CDR3 sequences, about 50% of them singletons.

Sequenced sample: sorted CD4+, CD8+, or CD8+CD57+ T cells (not recorded which) from PBMCs. This clonotype was sampled from a human donor with aplastic anemia. The genes are TRBV10-1 and TRBJ2-2; the D is unclear. CDR3 DNA sequence: TGCGCCAGCAGTGAAAGGGCCCACGGGGAGCTGTTTTTT. Translated: CASSERAHGELFF.